The next 6 T cell receptor beta chains were all read from a single sample in a study of immune cell composition in non-small cell lung cancer. Clones were sequenced by immunoSEQ multiplex PCR, and TCRdb holds only the in-frame ones, with some missing. The sample comprises 3,000 to 3,500 clones, approximately 80% of which are singletons, and around 4% rests with the top ten. Sample: lung tumor tissue. These TCRs come from a human donor with non-small cell lung cancer.

J is TRBJ2-5 and V is TRBV6-5; no clear D gene. CDR1 is MNHEY, CDR2 SVGAGI, per germline. The CDR3 has 13 residues. V dropped 6 bases and J dropped 1 base, with 9 bases sitting between them. CDR3 loop: CASRTLVQETQYF. The CDR3 DNA is TGTGCCAGCAGAACCCTAGTCCAAGAGACCCAGTACTTC.

The chain uses TRBV7-8 and TRBJ2-1; TRBD2 is a possible D gene (5 bases). Germline CDR1 and CDR2: SGHVS and FQNEAQ. The CDR3 is 16 residues long. The V end was cut by 5 bases, the J end by 6 bases, with 20 bases between. CDR3 amino acids: CASSPEGGLTRNEQFF. DNA for the CDR3: TGTGCCAGCAGCCCCGAAGGAGGTCTGACCCGCAATGAGCAGTTCTTC.

This chain joins TRBV19 and TRBJ2-5; TRBD2 might be the D (6 bases). CDR1 and CDR2 (germline): LNHDA, SQIVND (reference sequence). The CDR3 totals 13 residues. Trimming took off 5 bases at V and 5 bases at J, with 12 bases between the two ends. DNA of the CDR3: TGTGCCAGTAGTCCACCGCGGGGCGAGACCCAGTACTTC. The encoded protein is CASSPPRGETQYF.

The V and J genes are TRBV6-5 and TRBJ1-1; D gene uncertain. CDR1 and CDR2 (germline): MNHEY, SVGAGI. The CDR3 sequence is 14 residues long. Deletions cut 5 bases from V and 1 base from J, with 11 bases between. CDR3 sequence: CASSHRRGNTEAFF. The CDR3 DNA is TGTGCCAGCAGTCATAGGAGAGGGAACACTGAAGCTTTCTTT.

The genes are TRBV7-8 and TRBJ1-3; D uncertain. CDR3 size: 14 residues. V lost 3 bases and J 0 bases, leaving 6 bases between the germline ends. Germline V gene data show CDR1 as SGHVS and CDR2 as FQNEAQ. The CDR3 is CASSFLVSGNTIYF. CDR3 nucleotides: TGTGCCAGCAGCTTTTTAGTCTCTGGAAACACCATATATTTT. The variable domain in full, completed from reference TRBV7-8 and TRBJ1-3, reads GAGVSQSPRYKVAKRGQDVALRCDPISGHVSLFWYQQALGQGPEFLTYFQNEAQLDKSGLPSDRFFAERPEGSVSTLKIQRTQQEDSAVYLCASSFLVSGNTIYFGEGSWLTVV.

The rearrangement joins TRBV7-2 to TRBJ1-3, with 7 bases matching TRBD1. Germline V gives CDR1 SGHTA, CDR2 FQGNSA. The CDR3 spans 15 residues. V trimming: 5 bases; J trimming: 4 bases; junction bases outside the gene matches: 8. This chain's CDR3 is CASSKDRFLGNTIYF. In DNA form, the CDR3 reads TGTGCCAGCAGCAAGGACAGGTTTTTAGGAAACACCATATATTTT. Drawing the rest from reference TRBV7-2 and TRBJ1-3, the complete variable domain is GAGVSQSPSNKVTEKGKDVELRCDPISGHTALYWYRQSLGQGLEFLIYFQGNSAPDKSGLPSDRFSAERTGGSVSTLTIQRTQQEDSAVYLCASSKDRFLGNTIYFGEGSWLTVV.